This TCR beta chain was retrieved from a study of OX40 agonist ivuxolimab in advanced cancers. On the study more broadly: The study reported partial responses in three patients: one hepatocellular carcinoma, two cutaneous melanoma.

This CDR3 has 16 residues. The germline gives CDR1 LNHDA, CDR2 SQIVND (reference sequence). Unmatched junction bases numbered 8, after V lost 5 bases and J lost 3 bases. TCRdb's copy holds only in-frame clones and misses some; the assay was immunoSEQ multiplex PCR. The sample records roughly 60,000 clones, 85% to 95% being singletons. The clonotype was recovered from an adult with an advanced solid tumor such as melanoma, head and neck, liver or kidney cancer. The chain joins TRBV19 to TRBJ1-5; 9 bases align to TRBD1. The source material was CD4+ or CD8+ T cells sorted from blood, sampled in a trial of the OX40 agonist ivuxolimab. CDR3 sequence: CASSFSTGGFNQPQHF. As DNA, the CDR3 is TGTGCCAGTAGTTTCTCGACAGGGGGTTTCAATCAGCCCCAGCATTTT. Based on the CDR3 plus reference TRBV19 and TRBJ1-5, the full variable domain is DGGITQSPKYLFRKEGQNVTLSCEQNLNHDAMYWYRQDPGQGLRLIYYSQIVNDFQKGDIAEGYSVSREKKESFPLTVTSAQKNPTAFYLCASSFSTGGFNQPQHFGDGTRLSIL.